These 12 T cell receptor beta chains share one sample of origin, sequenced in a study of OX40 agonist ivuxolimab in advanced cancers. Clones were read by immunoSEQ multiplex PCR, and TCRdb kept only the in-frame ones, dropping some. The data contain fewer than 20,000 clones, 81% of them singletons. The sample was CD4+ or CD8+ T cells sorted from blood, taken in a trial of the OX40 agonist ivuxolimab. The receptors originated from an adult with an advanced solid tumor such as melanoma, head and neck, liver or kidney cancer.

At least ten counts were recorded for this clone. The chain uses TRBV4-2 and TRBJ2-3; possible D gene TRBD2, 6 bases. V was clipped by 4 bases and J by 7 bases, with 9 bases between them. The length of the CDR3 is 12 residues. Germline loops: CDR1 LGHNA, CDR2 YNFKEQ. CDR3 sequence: CASSLGGNTQYF. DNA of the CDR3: TGTGCCAGCAGCCTTGGGGGGAATACGCAGTATTTT.

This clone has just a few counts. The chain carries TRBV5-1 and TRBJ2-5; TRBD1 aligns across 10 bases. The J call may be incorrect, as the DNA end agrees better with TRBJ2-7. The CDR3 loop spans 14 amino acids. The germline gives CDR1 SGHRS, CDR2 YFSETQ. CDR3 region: CASGWDRGLYEQYF. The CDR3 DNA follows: TGCGCCAGCGGGTGGGACAGGGGTCTCTACGAGCAGTACTTC.

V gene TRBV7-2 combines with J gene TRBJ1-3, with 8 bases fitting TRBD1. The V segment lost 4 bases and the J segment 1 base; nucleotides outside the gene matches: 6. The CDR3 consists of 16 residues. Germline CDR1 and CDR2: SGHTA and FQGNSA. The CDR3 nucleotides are TGTGCCAGCAGCTCTGAGCAGGGGGCTTCTGGAAACACCATATATTTT. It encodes CASSSEQGASGNTIYF. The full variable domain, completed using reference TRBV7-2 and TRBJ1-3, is GAGVSQSPSNKVTEKGKDVELRCDPISGHTALYWYRQSLGQGLEFLIYFQGNSAPDKSGLPSDRFSAERTGGSVSTLTIQRTQQEDSAVYLCASSSEQGASGNTIYFGEGSWLTVV.

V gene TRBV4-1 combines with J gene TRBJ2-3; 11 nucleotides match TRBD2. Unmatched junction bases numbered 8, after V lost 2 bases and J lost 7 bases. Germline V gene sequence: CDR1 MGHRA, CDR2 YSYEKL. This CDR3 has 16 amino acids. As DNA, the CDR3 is TGCGCCAGCAGCCAACTCCCGACTAGCGGGACCCATACGCAGTATTTT. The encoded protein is CASSQLPTSGTHTQYF.

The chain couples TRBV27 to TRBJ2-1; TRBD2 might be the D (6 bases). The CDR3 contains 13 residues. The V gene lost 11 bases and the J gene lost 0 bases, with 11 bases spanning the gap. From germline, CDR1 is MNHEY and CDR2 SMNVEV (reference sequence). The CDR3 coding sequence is TGTGCCGCGGGGCGTAACTCCTACAATGAGCAGTTCTTC. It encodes CAAGRNSYNEQFF.

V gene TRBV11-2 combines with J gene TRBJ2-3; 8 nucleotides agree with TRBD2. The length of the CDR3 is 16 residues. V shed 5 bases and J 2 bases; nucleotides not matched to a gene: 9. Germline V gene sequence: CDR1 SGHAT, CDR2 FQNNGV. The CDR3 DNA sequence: TGTGCCAGCAGCGAATGGGACGGGGGGGCCACAGATACGCAGTATTTT. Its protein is CASSEWDGGATDTQYF.

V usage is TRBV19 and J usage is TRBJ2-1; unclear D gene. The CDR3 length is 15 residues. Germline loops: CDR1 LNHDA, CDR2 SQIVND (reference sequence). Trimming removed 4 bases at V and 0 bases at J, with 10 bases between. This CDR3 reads CASSNYESSYNEQFF. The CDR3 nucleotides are TGTGCCAGTAGTAATTACGAGAGCTCCTACAATGAGCAGTTCTTC.

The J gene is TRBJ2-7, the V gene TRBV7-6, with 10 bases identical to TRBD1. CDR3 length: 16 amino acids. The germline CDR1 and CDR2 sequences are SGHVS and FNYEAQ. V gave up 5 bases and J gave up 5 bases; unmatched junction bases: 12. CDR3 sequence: CASSPTPGQGNDEQYF. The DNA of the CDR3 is TGTGCCAGCAGCCCGACTCCGGGACAGGGGAACGACGAGCAGTACTTC.

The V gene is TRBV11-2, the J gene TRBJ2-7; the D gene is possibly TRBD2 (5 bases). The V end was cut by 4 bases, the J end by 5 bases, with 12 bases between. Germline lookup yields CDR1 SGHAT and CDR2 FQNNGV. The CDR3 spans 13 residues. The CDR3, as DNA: TGTGCCAGCAGCTCCCGGGGTGAAAACGAGCAGTACTTC. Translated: CASSSRGENEQYF.

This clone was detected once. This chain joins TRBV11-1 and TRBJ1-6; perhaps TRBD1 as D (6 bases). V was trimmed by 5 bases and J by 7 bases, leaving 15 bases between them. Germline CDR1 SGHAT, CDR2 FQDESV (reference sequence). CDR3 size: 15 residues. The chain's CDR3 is CASSPLGGGNSPLHF. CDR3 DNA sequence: TGTGCCAGCAGCCCCCTCGGAGGGGGGAATTCACCCCTCCACTTT.

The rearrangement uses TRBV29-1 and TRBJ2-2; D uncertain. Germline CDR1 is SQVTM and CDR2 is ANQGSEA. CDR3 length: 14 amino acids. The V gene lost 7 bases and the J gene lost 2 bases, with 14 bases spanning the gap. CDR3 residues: CSAPRVTNTGELFF. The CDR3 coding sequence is TGCAGCGCTCCCCGGGTTACCAACACCGGGGAGCTGTTTTTT.

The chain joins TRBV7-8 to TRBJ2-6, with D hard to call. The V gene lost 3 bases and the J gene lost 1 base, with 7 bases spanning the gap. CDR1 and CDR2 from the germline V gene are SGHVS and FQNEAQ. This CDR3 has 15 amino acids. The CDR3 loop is CASSFKPSGANVLTF. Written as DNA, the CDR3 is TGTGCCAGCAGCTTCAAACCGTCTGGGGCCAACGTCCTGACTTTC.